One and the same sample provided the 25 T cell receptor beta chains below, sequenced in a study of neurological immune-mediated disorders (dated by TCRdb to the late 2010s). Receptor amplification or capture employed 5' RACE. Sequenced on an Illumina HiSeq 2500. TCRdb reprocessed the public reads (quality trimming at Q25 with fastp, clone calling with MiXCR) and kept in-frame beta chains. Every CDR3 protein is listed once, alongside the most common genes and DNA of its rows. The sample table lists under 80,000 distinct CDR3 sequences, less than 15% of them with a count of one. Of the sample, 6% to 7% is held by the ten largest clones. The sample consisted of PBMCs. The receptors derive from a woman between 45 and 65 years old in good health.

In its sample, this clonotype was seen many times. The chain combines TRBV2 with TRBJ2-3, with D unclear. This CDR3 contains 13 residues. Germline CDR1 and CDR2: SNHLY and FYNNEI. Trimming pared 4 bases from V and 0 bases from J, leaving 5 bases between. CDR3 nucleotide sequence: TGTGCCAGCAGTGGGTCTAGCACAGATACGCAGTATTTT. Translation: CASSGSSTDTQYF.

This chain links TRBV5-1 with TRBJ1-3; TRBD1 aligns across 8 bases. Losses at the gene ends were 5 bases for V and 2 bases for J; bases not matched to a gene: 3. The CDR3 covers 14 residues. Looked up from germline, CDR1 is SGHRS and CDR2 is YFSETQ. The CDR3 bases are TGCGCCAGCAGACTACAGGGGGCTGGAAACACCATATATTTT. It translates to CASRLQGAGNTIYF.

This clonotype appeared many times. This sequence joins TRBV5-1 and TRBJ2-7, with a possible D match to TRBD2 (5 bases). Per the germline V gene, CDR1 is SGHRS and CDR2 is YFSETQ. The CDR3 is 14 residues long. V lost 2 bases and J 0 bases, leaving 9 bases between the germline ends. The CDR3 sequence: CASSFTGDSYEQYF. As DNA, the CDR3 is TGCGCCAGCAGCTTTACCGGGGACTCCTACGAGCAGTACTTC.

This clonotype has at least ten counts. V is TRBV7-3 and J is TRBJ1-2; no definite D call. Germline CDR1 reads SGHTA; CDR2 reads FQGTGA. The CDR3 is 14 residues long. The V end lost 1 base, the J end lost 6 bases, and 12 bases lay between the germline ends. CDR3 in DNA: TGTGCCAGCAGCTTAATAGGCAGCCGCAATGGCTACACCTTC. Its translation: CASSLIGSRNGYTF.

Many counts were recorded for this clonotype. The chain uses TRBV5-1 and TRBJ2-7; perhaps TRBD1 as D (6 bases). CDR3 size: 15 residues. Germline CDR1 is SGHRS and CDR2 is YFSETQ. V lost 0 bases and J 3 bases, leaving 13 bases between the germline ends. The CDR3 protein is CASSLAQGMYYEQYF. In nucleotides, the CDR3 is TGCGCCAGCAGCTTGGCACAGGGTATGTACTACGAGCAGTACTTC.

The chain couples TRBV20-1 to TRBJ2-1; D perhaps matches TRBD2 (6 bases). Germline-derived CDR1 and CDR2 are DFQATT and SNEGSKA (reference sequence). This CDR3 has 13 amino acids. V lost 7 bases and J lost 0, with 10 bases in between. The CDR3: CSEGRTSYNEQFF. The CDR3 bases are TGCAGTGAGGGGAGGACCTCCTACAATGAGCAGTTCTTC.

This clonotype has ten or more counts. V is TRBV3-1 and J is TRBJ1-2; 10 positions match TRBD1. This CDR3 contains 14 residues. Germline V lookup: CDR1 LGHDT, CDR2 YNNKEL (reference sequence). V was clipped by 4 bases and J by 7 bases; unmatched bases: 6. CDR3 nucleotides: TGTGCCAGCAGCCCCGCTGGGACAGGGGTTGGCTACACCTTC. Translating it yields CASSPAGTGVGYTF.

This clonotype was seen repeatedly, ten times or more. This chain joins TRBV7-9 and TRBJ1-4, with D maybe TRBD1 (5 bases). The CDR3 length is 15 residues. The V gene lost 5 bases and the J gene lost 6 bases, with 16 bases spanning the gap. The germline CDR1 and CDR2 sequences are SEHNR and FQNEAQ (reference sequence). CDR3 nucleotide sequence: TGTGCCAGCAGCCACCCGGGACGGGGTGATGAAAAACTGTTTTTT. Translating gives CASSHPGRGDEKLFF.

The table lists this clonotype with many counts. V is TRBV20-1 and J is TRBJ2-7, with a weak D call TRBD2 (5 bases). The V and J ends lost 0 bases and 3 bases respectively, with 6 bases between them. The germline V gene encodes CDR1 DFQATT and CDR2 SNEGSKA (reference sequence). This CDR3 has 12 amino acids. CDR3 bases: TGCAGTGCTAGAGAGGACTTCTACGAGCAGTACTTC. Encoded protein: CSAREDFYEQYF.

This clonotype was seen many times. The J gene is TRBJ2-7, the V gene TRBV5-1, with 8 bases matching TRBD1. J lost 4 bases, V lost 4 bases, and 10 bases had no gene match. The germline V gene has CDR1 SGHRS and CDR2 YFSETQ. There are 15 residues in the CDR3. DNA of the CDR3: TGCGCCAGCAGCCCCGCGCACAGGGGGTTTTACGAGCAGTACTTC. It codes for CASSPAHRGFYEQYF.

This clonotype was seen repeatedly, ten times or more. J is TRBJ2-5 and V is TRBV5-1, with TRBD1 matching 10 bases. The V segment lost 4 bases and the J segment 9 bases; nucleotides outside the gene matches: 15. The CDR3 has 16 amino acids. Germline CDR1 and CDR2: SGHRS and YFSETQ. CDR3 coding DNA: TGCGCCAGCAGCGTCACCGGGACAGGGGTTGAGAAGGCCCAGTACTTC. Translating gives CASSVTGTGVEKAQYF.

This clonotype was observed at least ten times. A much larger clone lies a single base off, so this may be a read error. This CDR3 is CASSQGYGGASGVKTRYF. As DNA, the CDR3 is TGTGCCAGCAGCCAAGGTTACGGCGGGGCGAGTGGGGTAAAGACCCGGTACTTC. The V and J genes are TRBV3-1 and TRBJ2-5, with TRBD2 as a possible D gene (6 bases). Per germline, CDR1 LGHDT and CDR2 YNNKEL (reference sequence). This CDR3 has 18 amino acids.

J is TRBJ2-2 and V is TRBV9; the D gene could be TRBD1 or TRBD2 (6 bases each). Trimming pared 0 bases from V and 5 bases from J, leaving 17 bases between. From germline, CDR1 is SGDLS and CDR2 YYNGEE. The CDR3 spans 17 residues. CDR3 protein: CASSVGAGGIFTGELFF. CDR3 bases: TGTGCCAGCAGCGTAGGCGCCGGGGGCATTTTTACCGGGGAGCTGTTTTTT.

The sample holds many counts of this clonotype. This chain connects TRBV7-8 to TRBJ1-6, with D perhaps TRBD1 (5 bases). Trimming left V 4 bases short and J 8 bases short, with 18 bases between. Germline V lookup: CDR1 SGHVS, CDR2 FQNEAQ. The CDR3 is 16 residues long. CDR3 sequence: CASSSDRLQPYSPLHF. CDR3 bases: TGTGCCAGCAGCTCCGACAGACTCCAGCCTTATTCACCCCTCCACTTT.

In its sample, this clonotype was seen many times. The rearrangement links TRBV12-3 or TRBV12-4 to TRBJ1-2, with 9 bases that match TRBD1. The CDR3 sequence is 15 residues long. With 6 bases clipped from V and 4 bases from J, the junction kept 9 bases outside the gene matches. The DNA of the CDR3 is TGTGCCAGCAGCTCGACGGGACAGGGAATCTATGGCTACACCTTC. Protein sequence: CASSSTGQGIYGYTF.

This clonotype occurred many times. This chain links TRBV6-2 or TRBV6-3 with TRBJ2-7; D is uncertain. CDR1 and CDR2 from the germline V gene are MNHEY and SVGEGT. V was shortened by 6 bases and J by 7 bases, with 10 bases between the two germline ends. CDR3 size: 11 residues. In DNA, the CDR3 is TGTGCCAGCAGGGACGGCAGGGAGCAGTACTTC. This gives the protein CASRDGREQYF.

The chain is built from TRBV5-1 and TRBJ1-2, with D hard to call. Germline V CDR1 and CDR2: SGHRS, YFSETQ. The CDR3 is made up of 14 amino acids. Trimming left V 3 bases short and J 8 bases short, with 17 bases between. This chain's CDR3 is CASSSSQTRVGYTF. For the CDR3, the DNA is TGCGCCAGCAGCTCAAGCCAGACACGTGTCGGCTACACCTTC.

The sample holds many counts of this clonotype. The rearrangement links TRBV7-2 to TRBJ2-2; 8 nucleotides align to TRBD2. The germline V gene encodes CDR1 SGHTA and CDR2 FQGNSA. This CDR3 has 15 amino acids. The V gene end was trimmed by 5 bases and the J gene end by 4 bases; junction bases not matched to a gene: 6. The CDR3 reads CASSLVSGATGELFF. The CDR3 DNA reads TGTGCCAGCAGCCTGGTTAGCGGGGCCACCGGGGAGCTGTTTTTT.

The chain uses TRBV5-1 and TRBJ2-5; TRBD1 might be the D (6 bases). Trimming removed 0 bases from V and 14 bases from J, with 20 bases in between. Germline values: CDR1 SGHRS, CDR2 YFSETQ. The CDR3 sequence is 14 residues long. The CDR3 region has the DNA TGCGCCAGCAGCTTGGACAGGGTGGGGGCCGCCAAATACTTC. It specifies CASSLDRVGAAKYF.

This clonotype was observed many times. V gene TRBV5-1 combines with J gene TRBJ1-1; D call uncertain. This CDR3 has 15 amino acids. CDR1 and CDR2 (germline): SGHRS, YFSETQ. Between the trimmed V and J ends, which lost 6 bases and 2 bases, there was a span of 17 bases. The CDR3 protein is CASKTREWGNTEAFF. The CDR3 bases are TGCGCCAGCAAAACTCGTGAGTGGGGAAACACTGAAGCTTTCTTT.

The chain has TRBV5-1 and TRBJ1-5, with TRBD1 matching over 10 bases. J gave up 7 bases and V 4 bases, and 2 bases lay outside the gene matches. Germline loops: CDR1 SGHRS, CDR2 YFSETQ. CDR3 length: 13 residues. The CDR3 nucleotides read TGCGCCAGCAGCCCGGACAGGGGGCAGCCCCAGCATTTT. It codes for CASSPDRGQPQHF.

This clonotype came up many times. The chain has TRBV5-1 and TRBJ1-1, with D unclear. The CDR3 has 14 residues. Germline CDR1 and CDR2: SGHRS and YFSETQ. Trimming removed 4 bases from V and 1 base from J, with 11 bases in between. CDR3: CASSPPMGNTEAFF. In DNA form, the CDR3 reads TGCGCCAGCAGCCCCCCCATGGGGAACACTGAAGCTTTCTTT.

There are many counts of this clonotype. The chain carries TRBV12-3 or TRBV12-4 and TRBJ2-7; 12 nucleotides match TRBD1. The CDR3 has 15 amino acids. V shed 6 bases and J 7 bases; nucleotides not matched to a gene: 10. The CDR3 sequence: CASRQTGTGGGEQYF. The CDR3 nucleotides are TGTGCCAGCAGGCAAACAGGGACAGGGGGCGGTGAGCAGTACTTC.

Ten or more counts support this clonotype. DNA for the CDR3: TGCAGTGCTAGTGGGTCGGGGGGGTATTTAGGCTACACCTTC. It is translated as CSASGSGGYLGYTF. The chain joins TRBV20-1 to TRBJ1-2; the D gene is possibly TRBD1 (5 bases). This CDR3 has 14 residues. Per the germline V gene, CDR1 is DFQATT and CDR2 is SNEGSKA (reference sequence). Trimming stripped 3 bases from V and 8 bases from J, with 19 bases between.

This clonotype was recorded many times. This chain joins TRBV5-1 and TRBJ1-1; no clear D gene. Germline V gene lookup returns CDR1 SGHRS and CDR2 YFSETQ. V lost 2 bases and J 1 base, leaving 6 bases between the germline ends. The CDR3 is 13 amino acids. CDR3 sequence (DNA): TGCGCCAGCAGCTTTGAGGGGAACACTGAAGCTTTCTTT. Amino acids: CASSFEGNTEAFF.